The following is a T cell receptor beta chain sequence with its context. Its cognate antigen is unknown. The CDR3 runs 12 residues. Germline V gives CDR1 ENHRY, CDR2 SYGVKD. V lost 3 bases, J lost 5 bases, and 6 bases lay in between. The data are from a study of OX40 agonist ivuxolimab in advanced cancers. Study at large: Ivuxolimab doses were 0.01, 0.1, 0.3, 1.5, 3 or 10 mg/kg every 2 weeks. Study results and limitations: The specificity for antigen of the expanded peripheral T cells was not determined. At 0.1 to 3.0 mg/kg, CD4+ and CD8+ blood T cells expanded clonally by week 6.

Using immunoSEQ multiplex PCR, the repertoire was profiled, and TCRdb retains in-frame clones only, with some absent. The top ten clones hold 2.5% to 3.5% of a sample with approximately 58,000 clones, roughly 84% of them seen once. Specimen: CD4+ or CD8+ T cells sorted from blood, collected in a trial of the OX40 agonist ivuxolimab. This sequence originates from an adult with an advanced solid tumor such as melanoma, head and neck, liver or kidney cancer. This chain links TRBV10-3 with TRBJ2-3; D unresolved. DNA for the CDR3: TGTGCCATCAGTGATAAGGTAGATACGCAGTATTTT. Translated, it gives CAISDKVDTQYF.